Listed below are T cell receptor beta chains from one sample, sequenced in a study of blood T cell repertoires in COVID-19. Profiled with immunoSEQ multiplex PCR; TCRdb holds only in-frame clones, not every one. This sample carries about 200,000 clones, 80% to 90% of them seen once, and the ten largest clones take about 3.8%. Sample: PBMCs or T cells enriched from blood (not recorded which). These receptors all stem from a woman aged 40 to 50 with acute COVID-19. CDR3s include the opening cysteine and the closing phenylalanine or tryptophan. D genes are given only for firm matches. Clone size is not always given. Where it is, it says once, few, many or a class for expanded clones.

V gene: TRBV27; clone size: -; D gene: TRBD1; J gene: TRBJ1-5; CDR3 protein: CASRSGQFNQPQHF; CDR3 DNA: TGTGCCAGCAGGTCGGGACAGTTTAATCAGCCCCAGCATTTT
V gene: TRBV2; clone size: -; D gene: -; J gene: TRBJ2-2; CDR3 protein: CASGRRDSGELFF; CDR3 DNA: TGTGCCAGCGGACGGAGGGATTCCGGGGAGCTGTTTTTT
V gene: TRBV7-2; clone size: -; D gene: TRBD2; J gene: TRBJ2-1; CDR3 protein: CASSLGASGSYEQFF; CDR3 DNA: TGTGCCAGCAGCCTAGGGGCTAGCGGGAGCTATGAGCAGTTCTTC
V gene: TRBV28; clone size: -; D gene: -; J gene: TRBJ1-3; CDR3 protein: CASRKSSGNTIYF; CDR3 DNA: TGTGCCAGCAGAAAGAGCTCTGGAAACACCATATATTTT
V gene: TRBV7-2; clone size: -; D gene: -; J gene: TRBJ2-1; CDR3 protein: CASSHKRSGSYNEQFF; CDR3 DNA: TGTGCCAGCAGCCATAAAAGGTCAGGCTCCTACAATGAGCAGTTCTTC
V gene: TRBV11-2; clone size: once; D gene: TRBD2; J gene: TRBJ2-3; CDR3 protein: CASSTPTSEHTDTQYF; CDR3 DNA: TGTGCCAGCAGCACTCCGACTAGCGAGCATACAGATACGCAGTATTTT
V gene: TRBV11-3; clone size: -; D gene: TRBD2; J gene: TRBJ2-5; CDR3 protein: CASSQRLGGAETQYF; CDR3 DNA: TGTGCCAGCAGCCAACGCCTGGGAGGGGCAGAGACCCAGTACTTC
V gene: TRBV19; clone size: -; D gene: TRBD1; J gene: TRBJ1-2; CDR3 protein: CASSISGTGQGYGYTF; CDR3 DNA: TGTGCCAGTAGTATTTCGGGGACGGGACAGGGCTATGGCTACACCTTC
V gene: TRBV5-6; clone size: -; D gene: -; J gene: TRBJ2-2; CDR3 protein: CASSLGGRNTGELFF; CDR3 DNA: TGTGCCAGCAGCTTGGGAGGTAGGAACACCGGGGAGCTGTTTTTT
V gene: TRBV5-8; clone size: -; D gene: TRBD1; J gene: TRBJ1-5; CDR3 protein: CASSALGQGWNQPQHF; CDR3 DNA: TGTGCCAGCAGTGCCTTGGGACAGGGGTGGAATCAGCCCCAGCATTTT
V gene: TRBV6-2/TRBV6-3; clone size: -; D gene: TRBD2; J gene: TRBJ2-1; CDR3 protein: CASSSRTSGAYNEQFF; CDR3 DNA: TGTGCCAGCAGTTCGCGGACTAGCGGAGCCTACAATGAGCAGTTCTTC
V gene: TRBV6-1; clone size: -; D gene: -; J gene: TRBJ2-1; CDR3 protein: CASSGRRENLNNNEQFF; CDR3 DNA: TGTGCCAGCAGTGGGCGGAGGGAAAACCTCAACAACAATGAGCAGTTCTTC
V gene: TRBV11-2; clone size: -; D gene: -; J gene: TRBJ2-7; CDR3 protein: CASSFGSEQYF; CDR3 DNA: TGTGCCAGCAGCTTCGGGAGCGAGCAGTACTTC
V gene: TRBV7-9; clone size: once; D gene: TRBD1; J gene: TRBJ2-7; CDR3 protein: CASSKDRAGSYEQYF; CDR3 DNA: TGTGCCAGCAGCAAGGACAGGGCAGGGTCCTACGAGCAGTACTTC
V gene: TRBV10-2; clone size: -; D gene: TRBD1; J gene: TRBJ2-1; CDR3 protein: CASNQGVGEQFF; CDR3 DNA: TGCGCCAGCAACCAGGGGGTGGGTGAGCAGTTCTTC
V gene: TRBV18; clone size: -; D gene: -; J gene: TRBJ1-5; CDR3 protein: CASSPTGDNQPQHF; CDR3 DNA: TGTGCCAGCTCACCCACCGGAGACAATCAGCCCCAGCATTTT
V gene: TRBV7-8; clone size: -; D gene: -; J gene: TRBJ2-4; CDR3 protein: CASSLGQGKNIQYF; CDR3 DNA: TGTGCCAGCAGCTTAGGGCAGGGTAAAAACATTCAGTACTTC
V gene: TRBV28; clone size: once; D gene: TRBD1; J gene: TRBJ1-5; CDR3 protein: CASSLSGRGHQPQHF; CDR3 DNA: TGTGCCAGCAGTCTCAGTGGAAGGGGGCATCAGCCCCAGCATTTT
V gene: TRBV19; clone size: -; D gene: -; J gene: TRBJ1-2; CDR3 protein: CASSMSRVVGYTF; CDR3 DNA: TGTGCCAGTAGTATGTCACGGGTAGTTGGCTACACCTTC
V gene: TRBV19; clone size: -; D gene: TRBD2; J gene: TRBJ2-5; CDR3 protein: CASSRGGRARGWETQYF; CDR3 DNA: TGTGCCAGTAGTAGGGGCGGGAGGGCCCGCGGATGGGAGACCCAGTACTTC
V gene: TRBV25-1; clone size: -; D gene: TRBD2; J gene: TRBJ2-1; CDR3 protein: CASSEGTSGSVDNEQFF; CDR3 DNA: TGTGCCAGCAGTGAAGGGACTAGCGGGAGTGTGGACAATGAGCAGTTCTTC
V gene: TRBV9; clone size: -; D gene: -; J gene: TRBJ1-1; CDR3 protein: CASSPMSTEAFF; CDR3 DNA: TGTGCCAGCAGCCCAATGAGCACTGAAGCTTTCTTT
V gene: TRBV2; clone size: once; D gene: -; J gene: TRBJ2-5; CDR3 protein: CASSFKETQYF; CDR3 DNA: TGTGCCAGCAGTTTTAAAGAGACCCAGTACTTC
V gene: TRBV6-5; clone size: -; D gene: TRBD2; J gene: TRBJ2-5; CDR3 protein: CASFSGNQETQYF; CDR3 DNA: TGTGCCAGCTTCAGCGGGAACCAAGAGACCCAGTACTTC
V gene: TRBV19; clone size: -; D gene: -; J gene: TRBJ2-6; CDR3 protein: CASKETLAGANVLTF; CDR3 DNA: TGTGCCAGTAAGGAGACCTTGGCTGGGGCCAACGTCCTGACTTTC
V gene: TRBV5-8; clone size: few; D gene: TRBD1; J gene: TRBJ1-4; CDR3 protein: CASSLRQGGGREKLFF; CDR3 DNA: TGTGCCAGCAGCTTGAGACAGGGCGGAGGGCGGGAAAAACTGTTTTTT
V gene: TRBV10-2; clone size: once; D gene: -; J gene: TRBJ2-5; CDR3 protein: CASGWRPKETQYF; CDR3 DNA: TGCGCCAGCGGATGGCGGCCCAAAGAGACCCAGTACTTC
V gene: TRBV28; clone size: -; D gene: -; J gene: TRBJ1-3; CDR3 protein: CASSGGGPGNTIYF; CDR3 DNA: TGTGCCAGCAGTGGGGGCGGGCCGGGAAACACCATATATTTT
V gene: TRBV6-1; clone size: -; D gene: -; J gene: TRBJ1-6; CDR3 protein: CASSDSPGSPLHF; CDR3 DNA: TGTGCCAGCAGTGATTCCCCGGGTTCACCCCTCCACTTT
V gene: TRBV5-5; clone size: once; D gene: -; J gene: TRBJ2-1; CDR3 protein: CASSPQGLGVNEQFF; CDR3 DNA: TGTGCCAGCAGCCCGCAGGGGTTGGGAGTCAATGAGCAGTTCTTC
V gene: TRBV12-3/TRBV12-4; clone size: -; D gene: TRBD1; J gene: TRBJ1-1; CDR3 protein: CASVDRGTEAFF; CDR3 DNA: TGTGCCAGCGTGGACAGGGGGACTGAAGCTTTCTTT
V gene: TRBV7-9; clone size: -; D gene: -; J gene: TRBJ2-1; CDR3 protein: CASSSGGTARGNEQFF; CDR3 DNA: TGTGCCAGCAGCTCCGGAGGGACAGCAAGGGGCAATGAGCAGTTCTTC
V gene: TRBV5-1; clone size: -; D gene: -; J gene: TRBJ2-3; CDR3 protein: CASSFRGTPSTDTQYF; CDR3 DNA: TGCGCCAGCAGCTTCAGAGGGACACCGAGCACAGATACGCAGTATTTT
V gene: TRBV27; clone size: -; D gene: -; J gene: TRBJ1-6; CDR3 protein: CASSLLSQGRDSPLHF; CDR3 DNA: TGTGCCAGCAGTTTATTGTCCCAGGGGAGGGATTCACCCCTCCACTTT
V gene: TRBV7-9; clone size: -; D gene: -; J gene: TRBJ2-1; CDR3 protein: CASSSQGKGSYNEQFF; CDR3 DNA: TGTGCCAGCAGCTCACAGGGAAAGGGCTCCTACAATGAGCAGTTCTTC
V gene: TRBV18; clone size: -; D gene: -; J gene: TRBJ2-7; CDR3 protein: CASSLGTSYEQYF; CDR3 DNA: TGTGCCAGCTCTCTAGGGACTTCCTACGAGCAGTACTTC
V gene: TRBV19; clone size: few; D gene: -; J gene: TRBJ2-6; CDR3 protein: CASNLRSSGANVLTF; CDR3 DNA: TGTGCCAGTAATTTACGGAGCTCTGGGGCCAACGTCCTGACTTTC
V gene: TRBV10-3; clone size: -; D gene: -; J gene: TRBJ2-2; CDR3 protein: CAIRSGGATGELFF; CDR3 DNA: TGTGCCATCAGGTCTGGGGGGGCAACCGGGGAGCTGTTTTTT
V gene: TRBV28; clone size: -; D gene: -; J gene: TRBJ2-2; CDR3 protein: CASSLGAAGAGELFF; CDR3 DNA: TGTGCCAGCAGTTTAGGGGCTGCTGGGGCCGGGGAGCTGTTTTTT
V gene: TRBV19; clone size: once; D gene: TRBD1; J gene: TRBJ1-1; CDR3 protein: CASSISQGVTEAFF; CDR3 DNA: TGTGCCAGTAGTATAAGTCAGGGGGTAACTGAAGCTTTCTTT
V gene: TRBV3-1/TRBV3-2; clone size: -; D gene: -; J gene: TRBJ2-3; CDR3 protein: CASSSRGREADTQYF; CDR3 DNA: TGTGCCAGCAGCTCCCGAGGGCGGGAAGCCGATACGCAGTATTTT
V gene: TRBV4-1; clone size: -; D gene: -; J gene: TRBJ2-2; CDR3 protein: CASSQMTQAGSTGELFF; CDR3 DNA: TGCGCCAGCAGCCAAATGACGCAAGCGGGCTCCACCGGGGAGCTGTTTTTT
V gene: TRBV7-9; clone size: -; D gene: TRBD2; J gene: TRBJ2-1; CDR3 protein: CASSLEVGAGGSVEQFF; CDR3 DNA: TGTGCCAGCAGCTTAGAGGTTGGGGCTGGCGGGAGCGTTGAGCAGTTCTTC
V gene: TRBV5-6; clone size: -; D gene: TRBD1; J gene: TRBJ2-7; CDR3 protein: CASSVTGTGIYEQYF; CDR3 DNA: TGTGCCAGCAGCGTCACCGGGACAGGTATATACGAGCAGTACTTC
V gene: TRBV4-3; clone size: -; D gene: -; J gene: TRBJ1-2; CDR3 protein: CASRPVGAGDYTF; CDR3 DNA: TGCGCCAGCAGACCTGTGGGGGCCGGCGACTACACCTTC
V gene: TRBV5-1; clone size: few; D gene: TRBD2; J gene: TRBJ2-5; CDR3 protein: CASSLSGRDGETQYF; CDR3 DNA: TGCGCCAGCAGCTTAAGCGGGAGGGACGGAGAGACCCAGTACTTC
V gene: TRBV27; clone size: -; D gene: -; J gene: TRBJ1-4; CDR3 protein: CASSSSQGVEKLFF; CDR3 DNA: TGTGCCAGCAGTTCGTCACAGGGCGTCGAAAAACTGTTTTTT
V gene: TRBV3-1/TRBV3-2; clone size: -; D gene: -; J gene: TRBJ1-2; CDR3 protein: CASKTGDYGYTF; CDR3 DNA: TGTGCCAGCAAAACAGGAGACTATGGCTACACCTTC
V gene: TRBV11-2; clone size: few; D gene: -; J gene: TRBJ1-1; CDR3 protein: CASSSTNGAFF; CDR3 DNA: TGTGCCAGCAGCTCCACTAATGGAGCTTTCTTT
V gene: TRBV14; clone size: -; D gene: TRBD1; J gene: TRBJ1-1; CDR3 protein: CASSHGTVKAFF; CDR3 DNA: TGTGCCAGCAGCCACGGGACAGTAAAAGCTTTCTTT
V gene: TRBV5-1; clone size: -; D gene: TRBD2; J gene: TRBJ2-2; CDR3 protein: CASSATSGSTPGELFF; CDR3 DNA: TGCGCCAGCAGCGCGACTAGCGGGAGTACCCCCGGGGAGCTGTTTTTT
V gene: TRBV29-1; clone size: -; D gene: -; J gene: TRBJ2-3; CDR3 protein: CSARRSTDTQYF; CDR3 DNA: TGCAGCGCCCGCCGGAGCACAGATACGCAGTATTTT
V gene: TRBV19; clone size: -; D gene: TRBD2; J gene: TRBJ2-1; CDR3 protein: CASSRGLAGVNEQFF; CDR3 DNA: TGTGCCAGTAGTAGGGGACTAGCGGGAGTAAATGAGCAGTTCTTC
V gene: TRBV15; clone size: -; D gene: TRBD2; J gene: TRBJ2-5; CDR3 protein: CATSGLAGARETQYF; CDR3 DNA: TGTGCCACCAGCGGACTAGCGGGAGCTAGAGAGACCCAGTACTTC
V gene: TRBV19; clone size: -; D gene: -; J gene: TRBJ2-1; CDR3 protein: CASSIVPGEQFF; CDR3 DNA: TGTGCCAGTAGTATCGTCCCGGGTGAGCAGTTCTTC